Listed below are T cell receptor beta chains from one sample, sequenced in a study of blood T cell repertoires in COVID-19. Produced via immunoSEQ multiplex PCR; TCRdb's table is partial and in-frame only. Of 120,000 to 150,000 clones in the sample, around 80% are singletons; the top ten hold roughly 34%. Input material: peripheral blood. These receptors were obtained from a human donor in a cohort sampled during active COVID-19. Each CDR3 is given with its conserved first and last residue. A D gene is named only where the DNA matches it firmly. Some rows have no size entry. The others give once, few or many, or a class for an expanded clone.

size | J | V | D | DNA | CDR3
few | TRBJ2-7 | TRBV5-1 | - | TGCGCCAGCAGCCCCTTCCGAGAAATCCCCTACGAGCAGTACTTC | CASSPFREIPYEQYF
- | TRBJ1-1 | TRBV18 | - | TGTGCCAGCTCACCGGTTGGCGGGTACACTGAAGCTTTCTTT | CASSPVGGYTEAFF
- | TRBJ2-7 | TRBV5-1 | - | TGCGCCAGCAGCTTGGACAGAGAAACCCTCGAGCAGTACTTC | CASSLDRETLEQYF
- | TRBJ2-1 | TRBV3-1/TRBV3-2 | TRBD1 | TGTGCCAGCAGCCGCCCAAGGACAGGGGTTGGCAATGAGCAGTTCTTC | CASSRPRTGVGNEQFF
- | TRBJ2-5 | TRBV15 | TRBD2 | TGTGCCACCAGCGGCCGGGGAGGGTCGGAGACCCAGTACTTC | CATSGRGGSETQYF
- | TRBJ1-1 | TRBV27 | TRBD1 | TGTGCCAGCAGCGTACAGGGGCCAAACACTGAAGCTTTCTTT | CASSVQGPNTEAFF
- | TRBJ2-7 | TRBV11-3 | - | TGTGCCAGCAGCCAGGAGGCGTCAATTAACGAGCAGTACTTC | CASSQEASINEQYF
- | TRBJ2-7 | TRBV6-5 | - | TGTGCCACCCGAGAGGCCCACGAGCAGTACTTC | CATREAHEQYF
- | TRBJ1-1 | TRBV11-3 | - | TGTGCCAGCAGGGACAGATTTAACACTGAAGCTTTCTTT | CASRDRFNTEAFF
- | TRBJ2-7 | TRBV11-3 | TRBD1 | TGTGCCAGCAGTCTAGTGGGGAGGACAGGGGTCGGGGAGCAGTACTTC | CASSLVGRTGVGEQYF
few | TRBJ1-1 | TRBV5-1 | TRBD1 | TGCGCCAGCAGCGCCGGACAGGGGATGGGCACTGAAGCTTTCTTT | CASSAGQGMGTEAFF